This T cell receptor (beta chain) was captured in a study of blood T cells in healthy people across ages. Germline V lookup: CDR1 LGHDT, CDR2 YNNKEL (reference sequence). The CDR3 totals 19 residues. Sample-barcoded 5' priming and a J-beta primer mix drove a second PCR of 7 to 11 cycles. TCRdb processed the 5' RACE reads anew with MiXCR; each CDR3 protein has one entry. The sample has roughly 800,000 distinct CDR3 sequences; roughly 60% are singletons. Worth noting for this clonotype: One junction end disagrees with the germline gene, perhaps due to a read error.

The TCR originated in a man aged 25-45 years in good health. The chain uses TRBV3-1 and TRBJ2-5; 16 positions match TRBD2. Sequencing was performed on blood. The CDR3 bases are TGTGCCCGCAGCCCGTCAAAGGGACTAGCGGGGGGGATAGGAGAGACCCAGTACTTC. Translating gives CARSPSKGLAGGIGETQYF.